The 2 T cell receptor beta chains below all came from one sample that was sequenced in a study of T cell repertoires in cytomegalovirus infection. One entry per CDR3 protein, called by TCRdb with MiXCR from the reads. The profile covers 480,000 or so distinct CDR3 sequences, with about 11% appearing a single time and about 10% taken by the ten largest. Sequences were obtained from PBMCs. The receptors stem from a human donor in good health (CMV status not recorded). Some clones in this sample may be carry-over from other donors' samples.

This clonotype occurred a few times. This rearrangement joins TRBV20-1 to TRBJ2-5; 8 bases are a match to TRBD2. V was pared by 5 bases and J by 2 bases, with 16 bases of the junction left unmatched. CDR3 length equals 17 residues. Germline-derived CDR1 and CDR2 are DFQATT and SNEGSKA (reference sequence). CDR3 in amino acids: CSALPVGLAGLQETQYF. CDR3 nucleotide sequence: TGCAGTGCTCTCCCTGTGGGGCTAGCGGGTTTGCAAGAGACCCAGTACTTC.

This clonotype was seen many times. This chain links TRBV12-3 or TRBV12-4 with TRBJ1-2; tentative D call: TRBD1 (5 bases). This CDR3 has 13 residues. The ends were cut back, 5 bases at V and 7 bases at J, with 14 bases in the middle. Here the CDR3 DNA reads TGTGCCAGCAGTACTCAGGGTGATGGTGGCTACACCTTC. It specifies CASSTQGDGGYTF.